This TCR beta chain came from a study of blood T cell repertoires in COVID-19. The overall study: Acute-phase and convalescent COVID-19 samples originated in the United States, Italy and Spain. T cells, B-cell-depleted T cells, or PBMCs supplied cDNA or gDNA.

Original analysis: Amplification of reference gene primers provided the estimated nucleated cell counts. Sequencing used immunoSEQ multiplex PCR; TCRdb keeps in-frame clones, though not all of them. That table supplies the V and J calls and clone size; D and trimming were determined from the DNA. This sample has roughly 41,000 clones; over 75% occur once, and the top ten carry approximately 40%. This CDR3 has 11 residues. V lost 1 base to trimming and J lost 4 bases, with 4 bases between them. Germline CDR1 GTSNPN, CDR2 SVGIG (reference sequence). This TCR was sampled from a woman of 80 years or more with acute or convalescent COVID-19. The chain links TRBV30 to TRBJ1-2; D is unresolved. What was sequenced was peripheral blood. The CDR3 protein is CAWSDSYGYTF. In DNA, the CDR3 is TGTGCCTGGAGTGACAGCTATGGCTACACCTTC.